These 30 T cell receptor beta chains were sequenced from one sample in a study of blood T cell repertoires in COVID-19. The data were produced by immunoSEQ multiplex PCR, yet TCRdb's version contains in-frame clones alone and is incomplete. The sample yields about 100,000 clones, roughly 81% seen once. Sequenced: peripheral blood. The receptors were gathered from an older man with COVID-19, enrolled during active disease.

CDR3 DNA: TGCAGCGTTACTGACAGGGGCAACACTGAAGCTTTCTTT. It specifies CSVTDRGNTEAFF. The gene calls are TRBV29-1 and TRBJ1-1; 8 nucleotides line up with TRBD1. Trimming removed 5 bases from V and 2 bases from J; junction bases left unmatched: 4. Germline CDR1 is SQVTM and CDR2 is ANQGSEA. The CDR3 consists of 13 residues.

The V and J genes are TRBV6-1 and TRBJ2-7; a possible D gene is TRBD2 (5 bases). The germline V and J ends were trimmed by 2 bases and 0 bases, with 20 bases remaining between them. Germline V gives CDR1 MNHNS, CDR2 SASEGT. This CDR3 comprises 18 residues. The CDR3 nucleotides read TGTGCCAGCAGTGAATTCTGGATCGGCGGCGGAGGCTCCTACGAGCAGTACTTC. Translating gives CASSEFWIGGGGSYEQYF.

This clone was found once. This chain links TRBV6-1 with TRBJ2-1; 9 nucleotides match TRBD2. Germline CDR1 and CDR2: MNHNS and SASEGT. Germline trimming cut 1 base from V and 13 bases from J; bases unmatched to any gene: 5. The length of the CDR3 is 13 residues. CDR3 in DNA: TGTGCCAGCAGTGAAGTAACGGGACTAGCACAGTTCTTC. It encodes CASSEVTGLAQFF.

The V and J genes are TRBV30 and TRBJ2-1, with D perhaps TRBD2 (6 bases). This CDR3 contains 15 residues. Germline V gene data show CDR1 as GTSNPN and CDR2 as SVGIG (reference sequence). V was clipped by 4 bases and J by 1 base, with 14 bases between them. The CDR3 spells CAWIPWGVSYNEQFF. The CDR3, as DNA: TGTGCCTGGATCCCTTGGGGGGTTTCCTACAATGAGCAGTTCTTC. The entire variable domain, with the rest obtained from reference TRBV30 and TRBJ2-1, is as follows: SQTIHQWPATLVQPVGSPLSLECTVEGTSNPNLYWYRQAAGRGLQLLFYSVGIGQISSEVPQNLSASRPQDRQFILSSKKLLLSDSGFYLCAWIPWGVSYNEQFFGPGTRLTVL.

V gene TRBV12-3 or TRBV12-4 combines with J gene TRBJ2-1; D is possibly TRBD1 (6 bases). The V end lost 9 bases, the J end lost 7 bases, and 13 bases lay between the germline ends. The CDR3 loop spans 12 amino acids. Written as DNA, the CDR3 is TGTGCCAGTGCGAGAGGGGGTAATGAGCAGTTCTTC. Encoded protein: CASARGGNEQFF.

The gene calls are TRBV7-3 and TRBJ2-3; 11 bases line up with TRBD2. CDR1 and CDR2 from the germline V gene are SGHTA and FQGTGA. The CDR3 contains 17 residues. After removal of 3 bases from V and 2 bases from J, the junction contained 7 bases not matched to a gene. CDR3 nucleotide sequence: TGTGCCAGCAGCTTCCATAGCGGGGGGGTTATCACAGATACGCAGTATTTT. Its protein product is CASSFHSGGVITDTQYF.

The chain links TRBV7-9 to TRBJ1-1; D gene ambiguous. The CDR3 extends over 15 amino acids. From germline, CDR1 is SEHNR and CDR2 FQNEAQ (reference sequence). The V end was cut by 2 bases, the J end by 0 bases, with 10 bases between. The CDR3 DNA is TGTGCCAGCAGCTTAAGGCAGGCTATGAACACTGAAGCTTTCTTT. Translated, it gives CASSLRQAMNTEAFF.

This rearrangement joins TRBV7-2 to TRBJ1-3; possibly TRBD1 for D (5 bases). Trimming took 3 bases from V and 6 from J, leaving 12 bases between them. The CDR3 is 14 amino acids. CDR1 is SGHTA, CDR2 FQGNSA, per germline. DNA for the CDR3: TGTGCCAGCAGCTTGGGGGGGGTGGCAAACACCATATATTTT. Its translation: CASSLGGVANTIYF.

The V gene is TRBV11-3, the J gene TRBJ1-1, with D maybe TRBD1 (6 bases). The CDR3 consists of 14 residues. CDR1 SGHNT and CDR2 YENEEA come from the germline V gene. Trimming left V 3 bases short and J 0 bases short, with 8 bases between. The CDR3 DNA reads TGTGCCAGCAGCTTCGCAGGGGTGAACACTGAAGCTTTCTTT. This codes for CASSFAGVNTEAFF.

The CDR3 DNA sequence: TGCGCCAGCAGCCACGACTACAGCTCCTATAATTCACCCCTCCACTTT. Translating it yields CASSHDYSSYNSPLHF. The chain links TRBV4-3 to TRBJ1-6; D uncertain. Trimming removed 3 bases at V and 0 bases at J, with 9 bases between. From germline, CDR1 is LGHNA and CDR2 YSLEER. The CDR3 totals 16 residues.

The CDR3 protein is CASSLTFREGLDEQFF. The CDR3 nucleotides are TGTGCCAGCAGCTTAACATTTCGGGAGGGCCTCGATGAGCAGTTCTTC. The J gene is TRBJ2-1, the V gene TRBV7-3; 8 nucleotides agree with TRBD2. CDR1 and CDR2 (germline): SGHTA, FQGTGA. V trimming: 0 bases; J trimming: 8 bases; junction bases outside the gene matches: 9. The length of the CDR3 is 16 residues.

V usage is TRBV28 and J usage is TRBJ2-7, with a tentative D call TRBD2 (5 bases). Between the trimmed V and J ends, which lost 2 bases and 0 bases, there was a span of 11 bases. Germline lookup yields CDR1 MDHEN and CDR2 SYDVKM. The CDR3 spans 15 residues. The CDR3: CASSLPGLGSYEQYF. The DNA of the CDR3 is TGTGCCAGCAGTTTACCTGGACTGGGCTCCTACGAGCAGTACTTC.

The chain is built from TRBV11-3 and TRBJ2-1; tentative D call: TRBD1 (5 bases). Germline CDR1 reads SGHNT; CDR2 reads YENEEA. This CDR3 spans 13 amino acids. V was trimmed by 2 bases and J by 8 bases, leaving 10 bases between them. CDR3 sequence: CASSLQGGYEQFF. The CDR3, as DNA: TGTGCCAGCAGCTTACAGGGTGGGTATGAGCAGTTCTTC.

The chain uses TRBV7-2 and TRBJ1-5; weak D call: TRBD1 (6 bases). The CDR3 spans 12 residues. The V gene lost 5 bases and the J gene lost 7 bases, with 9 bases spanning the gap. Germline V gene lookup returns CDR1 SGHTA and CDR2 FQGNSA. The CDR3 loop reads CASSEQGQPQHF. DNA of the CDR3: TGTGCCAGCAGCGAACAGGGCCAGCCCCAGCATTTT.

This clone was recorded at least ten times. The chain links TRBV19 to TRBJ1-2; 9 nucleotides align to TRBD1. Trimming took 5 bases from V and 8 from J; bases not matched to a gene: 6. CDR1 is LNHDA and CDR2 is SQIVND in the germline V gene (reference sequence). The CDR3 sequence is 13 residues long. In nucleotides, the CDR3 is TGTGCCAGTAGTCTGGACAGGGGAAGGGGCTACACCTTC. This gives the protein CASSLDRGRGYTF.

This chain joins TRBV5-1 and TRBJ2-3, with 7 nucleotides matching TRBD1. The CDR3 runs 14 residues. Germline values: CDR1 SGHRS, CDR2 YFSETQ. After removal of 4 bases from V and 2 bases from J, the junction contained 4 bases not matched to a gene. CDR3 nucleotide sequence: TGCGCCAGCAGCGTGGGACAGAACACAGATACGCAGTATTTT. It is translated as CASSVGQNTDTQYF.

Written as DNA, the CDR3 is TGTGCCAGCAGTGAAGGGATAGCGGGAGGGGAAAACACAGATACGCAGTATTTT. Translation gives CASSEGIAGGENTDTQYF. J is TRBJ2-3 and V is TRBV2; 11 nucleotides line up with TRBD2. With V trimmed by 1 base and J by 2 bases, 8 bases remained unmatched. Looked up from germline, CDR1 is SNHLY and CDR2 is FYNNEI. This CDR3 contains 18 residues.

The chain couples TRBV11-1 to TRBJ1-5; 9 bases match TRBD1. V shed 5 bases and J 6 bases; nucleotides not matched to a gene: 8. The CDR3 totals 15 residues. Germline CDR1 is SGHAT and CDR2 is FQDESV (reference sequence). CDR3 region: CASSLKQGAGQPQHF. The CDR3 DNA is TGTGCCAGCAGCCTAAAACAGGGGGCCGGTCAGCCCCAGCATTTT. The full variable domain, its missing parts supplied by reference TRBV11-1 and TRBJ1-5, is EAEVAQSPRYKITEKSQAVAFWCDPISGHATLYWYRQILGQGPELLVQFQDESVVDDSQLPKDRFSAERLKGVDSTLKIQPAELGDSAMYLCASSLKQGAGQPQHFGDGTRLSIL.

This sequence joins TRBV3-1 (or the pseudogene TRBV3-2) and TRBJ2-4; weak D call: TRBD1 (6 bases). This CDR3 is 19 amino acids long. Germline V gene data show CDR1 as LGHDT and CDR2 as YNNKEL (reference sequence). V lost 4 bases to trimming and J lost 3 bases, with 25 bases between them. CDR3 bases: TGTGCCAGCAGCCTTTGGGGACATAGTTTTTCTCTCGGCAAAAACATTCAGTACTTC. Its protein is CASSLWGHSFSLGKNIQYF.

The chain recombines TRBV2 with TRBJ1-4, with D hard to call. The CDR3 runs to 14 residues. V dropped 6 bases and J dropped 0 bases, with 8 bases sitting between them. The germline gives CDR1 SNHLY, CDR2 FYNNEI. DNA of the CDR3: TGTGCCAGCAGGGAACGGGCAACTAATGAAAAACTGTTTTTT. Translating it yields CASRERATNEKLFF. Drawing the rest from reference TRBV2 and TRBJ1-4, the complete variable domain is EPEVTQTPSHQVTQMGQEVILRCVPISNHLYFYWYRQILGQKVEFLVSFYNNEISEKSEIFDDQFSVERPDGSNFTLKIRSTKLEDSAMYFCASRERATNEKLFFGSGTQLSVL.

This clone was recorded once. V usage is TRBV5-6 and J usage is TRBJ2-7, with D possibly TRBD2 on 5 matching bases. The CDR3 has 12 residues. CDR1 is SGHDT, CDR2 YYEEEE, per germline. CDR3 coding DNA: TGTGCTTCGGGGTGGGGATTCTACGAGCAGTACTTC. This codes for CASGWGFYEQYF. Drawing the rest from reference TRBV5-6 and TRBJ2-7, the complete variable domain is DAGVTQSPTHLIKTRGQQVTLRCSPKSGHDTVSWYQQALGQGPQFIFQYYEEEERQRGNFPDRFSGHQFPNYSSELNVNALLLGDSALYLCASGWGFYEQYFGPGTRLTVT.

The J gene is TRBJ2-7, the V gene TRBV6-1; no clear D gene. Trimming shortened V by 3 bases and J by 3 bases, and 3 bases separated the two germline ends. The CDR3 has 11 amino acids. Germline V gene sequence: CDR1 MNHNS, CDR2 SASEGT. CDR3 protein: CASSDSYEQYF. DNA of the CDR3: TGTGCCAGCAGTGACAGCTACGAGCAGTACTTC.

This clone was seen a single time. In DNA form, the CDR3 reads TGTGCCAGCAGCCCAACGGGACTGCAAGAGACCCAGTACTTC. It encodes CASSPTGLQETQYF. The chain links TRBV7-7 to TRBJ2-5; D possibly corresponds to TRBD2 (6 bases). CDR1 SSHAT and CDR2 FNYEAQ come from the germline V gene (reference sequence). This CDR3 is built from 14 residues. V was clipped by 5 bases and J by 2 bases, with 12 bases between them.

This clone qualifies as medium-sized. The chain couples TRBV19 to TRBJ1-5; D gene uncertain. The CDR3 totals 14 residues. CDR1 LNHDA and CDR2 SQIVND come from the germline V gene (reference sequence). Between the trimmed V and J ends, which lost 10 bases and 2 bases, there was a span of 15 bases. CDR3 coding DNA: TGTGCCACCGTCCCCGAGGGTGGCAATCAGCCCCAGCATTTT. It codes for CATVPEGGNQPQHF.

The CDR3 region is CSVDYGNNEQFF. The CDR3 DNA follows: TGCAGCGTTGATTACGGTAACAATGAGCAGTTCTTC. The chain couples TRBV29-1 to TRBJ2-1; D not resolved. Trimming shortened V by 3 bases and J by 5 bases, and 8 bases separated the two germline ends. Germline CDR1 is SQVTM and CDR2 is ANQGSEA. The CDR3 runs 12 residues.

The V gene is TRBV30, the J gene TRBJ2-5; D is undetermined. This CDR3 comprises 11 residues. Trimming removed 3 bases from V and 4 bases from J, with 6 bases in between. The germline gives CDR1 GTSNPN, CDR2 SVGIG (reference sequence). CDR3 residues: CAWSPRETQYF. The CDR3 nucleotides are TGTGCCTGGAGCCCTAGAGAGACCCAGTACTTC.

The chain joins TRBV25-1 to TRBJ1-1, with 8 positions matching TRBD1. Per the germline V gene, CDR1 is MGHDK and CDR2 is SYGVNS. This CDR3 is 14 amino acids long. J gave up 4 bases and V 4 bases, and 5 bases lay outside the gene matches. In DNA form, the CDR3 reads TGTGCCAGCAGTGGGACAGGGAGGGGCACTGAAGCTTTCTTT. It translates to CASSGTGRGTEAFF. The full variable domain, its missing parts supplied by reference TRBV25-1 and TRBJ1-1, is EADIYQTPRYLVIGTGKKITLECSQTMGHDKMYWYQQDPGMELHLIHYSYGVNSTEKGDLSSESTVSRIRTEHFPLTLESARPSHTSQYLCASSGTGRGTEAFFGQGTRLTVV.

For the CDR3, the DNA is TGTGCCAGCAGCTTAGTGGGGACAGGGGGAAGCTACACCTTC. As protein: CASSLVGTGGSYTF. The chain employs TRBV11-2 and TRBJ1-2, with 11 positions matching TRBD1. Trimming at V came to 1 base and at J to 9 bases, leaving 4 bases not matched to a gene. The CDR3 loop spans 14 amino acids. CDR1 SGHAT and CDR2 FQNNGV come from the germline V gene.

This clone has just one count. V usage is TRBV5-4 and J usage is TRBJ2-3, with 8 positions matching TRBD2. Germline lookup yields CDR1 SGHNT and CDR2 YYREEE (reference sequence). This CDR3 region has 17 residues. Trimming removed 3 bases from V and 1 base from J; junction bases left unmatched: 10. The CDR3 DNA is TGTGCCAGCAGCTCATTCTTAAAAGCGGGGGGCACAGATACGCAGTATTTT. Translated, it gives CASSSFLKAGGTDTQYF.

J is TRBJ1-1 and V is TRBV27, with 9 bases that match TRBD1. The germline V gene has CDR1 MNHEY and CDR2 SMNVEV (reference sequence). The CDR3 loop spans 19 amino acids. V was pared by 8 bases and J by 1 base, with 20 bases of the junction left unmatched. The CDR3 reads CASQKDRGNALKSNTEAFF. The CDR3 bases are TGTGCCAGCCAAAAGGACAGGGGAAACGCGTTGAAGTCGAACACTGAAGCTTTCTTT.